This is a list of T cell receptor beta chains from one sample in a study of long-term antiretroviral therapy in people with HIV. Only in-frame clones appear in the TCRdb table, and some are missing; sequencing was by immunoSEQ multiplex PCR. The repertoire holds some 29,000 clones, with 70% to 90% as singletons. This specimen was unsorted PBMCs, taken 3.2 years before starting antiretroviral therapy. Every receptor here comes from a man aged 50-60 years with HIV. The conserved cysteine and the conserved F or W are not part of the CDR3 here.

14	TRBJ2-3	TRBV5-4	ASSLGLLAGEDTQY
11	TRBJ1-1	TRBV5-4	ASSLGRAAEAF
15	TRBJ2-7	TRBV4-1	ASSPGLAGVYSYEQY
14	TRBJ1-2	TRBV30	AWINNRPDLYYGYT
13	TRBJ1-2	TRBV5-1	ASSETRQGSYGYT
13	TRBJ2-7	TRBV7-6	ASSLVDSTSYEQY
11	TRBJ1-2	TRBV28	ASSLGGANGYT
12	TRBJ1-2	TRBV7-2	ASSLEVSGTGYT
13	TRBJ2-5	TRBV7-9	ASSKNSGRGETQY
12	TRBJ2-7	TRBV11-2	ASSSSRLSYEQY
13	TRBJ2-1	TRBV5-1	ASSFYGRENNEQF
12	NA	TRBV19	ASRWTGDSYEQY
12	TRBJ1-5	TRBV18	ASSRNVRNQPQH
11	TRBJ2-2	TRBV14	ASSQVRHGELF
14	TRBJ1-6	TRBV5-6	ASSRGWSADDSPLH
11	TRBJ1-1	TRBV29-1	SAIGTGNTEAF
11	TRBJ2-7	TRBV7-6	ASSPGPNYEQY
14	TRBJ1-3	TRBV6-6	ASSYETGASGNTIY
10	TRBJ1-2	TRBV29-1	SALQGPGGYT
14	TRBJ2-7	TRBV5-8	ASSLAKEGVPSEQY
12	TRBJ1-6	TRBV14	ASSRRTGPSPLH
13	TRBJ2-5	TRBV7-9	ASSSSLTGRETQY
13	TRBJ1-2	TRBV5-4	ASSLWDSHSYGYT
15	TRBJ1-2	TRBV27	ASSSKPTPTGNYGYT
13	TRBJ2-7	TRBV19	ASSLGWTGTYEQY
15	TRBJ2-7	TRBV5-5	ASSLAVGPVVSYEQY
13	TRBJ2-1	TRBV30	ACITGMGGDGEQF
12	TRBJ2-2	TRBV10-3	AIMEGPNTGELF
13	TRBJ2-3	TRBV7-9	ASSLLAGRTDTQY
13	TRBJ2-7	TRBV29-1	SVRSTSRGSYEQY
9	TRBJ1-2	TRBV18	ASSRGSGYT
14	TRBJ1-2	TRBV5-1	ASSEDSRYKNYGYT
11	TRBJ2-5	TRBV4-1	ASSRATQETQY
12	TRBJ1-2	TRBV14	ASSQGVGGYGYT
11	TRBJ2-1	TRBV10-1	ASSESEYNEQF
13	TRBJ2-5	TRBV7-9	ASSLALDRKETQY
11	TRBJ1-2	TRBV7-9	ASSLVSAPGYT
12	TRBJ1-5	TRBV15	ATSRDATNQPQH
13	TRBJ1-2	TRBV10-2	ASSEYRGTGGGYT
13	TRBJ1-3	TRBV9	ASSVGGVSGNTIY
11	TRBJ2-4	TRBV5-6	ASSSVGGNIQY
11	TRBJ2-4	TRBV10-1	ASSRDRDGIQY
13	TRBJ1-1	TRBV6-6	ASSYEGAGITEAF
11	TRBJ2-1	TRBV7-2	ASSLDAYNEQF
12	TRBJ2-1	TRBV6-5	ASSSTWTNNEQF
13	TRBJ1-2	TRBV2	ASSEVVGQGLGYT
13	TRBJ2-3	TRBV5-4	ASSSSGGEGDTQY
11	TRBJ2-7	TRBV27	ASSLAGFYEQY
12	TRBJ2-3	TRBV6-1	ASRSGSQIDTQY
12	TRBJ1-1	TRBV9	ASSVAFSDTEAF
11	TRBJ1-3	TRBV11-3	ASSTGSGNTIY